A single T cell receptor (beta chain) is shown here with its context. The antigen is undetermined. Trimming stripped 0 bases from V and 3 bases from J, with 8 bases between. CDR1 and CDR2 from the germline V gene are MNHNS and SASEGT. This CDR3 contains 14 residues. These data come from a study of cytomegalovirus exposure and HLA in healthy donors. About the study: From HLA-typed donors, an early data release held 70 million to 100 million unique TCRs.

PCR involved 60 Vbeta and 13 Jbeta primers. Authors' processing steps: A later analysis counted approximately 80 million unique TCR beta chains, around 12 million shared. Clones were sequenced by immunoSEQ multiplex PCR, and TCRdb holds only the in-frame ones, with some missing. V and J calls and clone size are given by that table; D and trimming were obtained from the DNA. The table includes 160,000 or so clones, about 77% detected once. Findings and caveats of the study: In a later analysis, TCR association rates varied by HLA locus: DRB1 most, HLA-C fewest.

Sequencing was carried out using PBMCs. This TCR was recovered from a man aged 18 to 29 in good health and CMV-seropositive. The genes are TRBV6-1 and TRBJ1-2; D is uncertain. Here the CDR3 DNA reads TGTGCCAGCAGTGAAGCGTTAGCCCACTATGGCTACACCTTC. This codes for CASSEALAHYGYTF.